One and the same sample provided the 21 T cell receptor beta chains below, sequenced in a study of T-cell memory formation after mild COVID-19. MiXCR, applied by TCRdb to the 5' RACE reads, yields one record per CDR3 protein. The table records approximately 430,000 distinct CDR3 sequences, roughly a quarter of them present only once. Sequenced sample: PBMCs or a T cell subset sorted from them (not recorded which). All receptors come from an adult woman who had mild COVID-19 (a few samples of this study predate the infection). Cell type and time point are not known.

This chain connects TRBV7-9 to TRBJ2-1, with 7 bases aligning to TRBD2. With 6 bases clipped from V and 8 bases from J, the junction kept 16 bases outside the gene matches. The CDR3 extends over 16 amino acids. The germline V gene has CDR1 SEHNR and CDR2 FQNEAQ (reference sequence). The CDR3 protein is CASSFAGGGAYDEQFF. DNA of the CDR3: TGTGCCAGCAGTTTTGCTGGGGGAGGGGCTTATGATGAGCAGTTCTTC.

This clonotype came up once. The rearrangement uses TRBV18 and TRBJ2-7; D tentatively fits TRBD1 or TRBD2 (6 bases each). The CDR3 contains 14 residues. V lost 2 bases, J lost 10 bases, and 18 bases lay in between. Germline V lookup: CDR1 KGHSH, CDR2 LQKENI. This chain's CDR3 is CASSPAGTGPTQYF. In nucleotides, the CDR3 is TGTGCCAGCTCACCAGCGGGAACAGGGCCCACCCAGTACTTC.

This clonotype was seen more than once but under ten times. The rearrangement links TRBV27 to TRBJ2-5; the match to TRBD2 covers 11 bases. The germline V gene has CDR1 MNHEY and CDR2 SMNVEV (reference sequence). This CDR3 comprises 16 residues. J gave up 1 base and V 5 bases, and 6 bases lay outside the gene matches. CDR3 loop: CASSPLAGGFQETQYF. For the CDR3, the DNA is TGTGCCAGCAGTCCGCTAGCGGGAGGTTTCCAAGAGACCCAGTACTTC.

The chain employs TRBV7-6 and TRBJ1-1; D is possibly TRBD1 (6 bases). V was pared by 3 bases and J by 6 bases, with 17 bases between. The CDR3 loop spans 15 amino acids. CDR1 and CDR2 from the germline V gene are SGHVS and FNYEAQ. CDR3 DNA sequence: TGTGCCAGCAGCTTTAGACAGGCCACGACGGCTGAAGCTTTCTTT. Encoded protein: CASSFRQATTAEAFF.

This clonotype was detected only a few times. The chain couples TRBV29-1 to TRBJ2-3; 8 bases line up with TRBD1. The germline CDR1 and CDR2 sequences are SQVTM and ANQGSEA. The CDR3 totals 12 residues. The ends lost 6 bases at V and 6 bases at J; junction bases unmatched: 5. The CDR3 DNA is TGCAGCGTCAGCAGGGGGCCCGATACGCAGTATTTT. Amino acid sequence: CSVSRGPDTQYF.

This clonotype was seen only a few times. The J gene is TRBJ2-3, the V gene TRBV5-1; D remains ambiguous. Germline V gene sequence: CDR1 SGHRS, CDR2 YFSETQ. The CDR3 extends over 11 amino acids. Trimming shortened V by 7 bases and J by 2 bases, and 5 bases separated the two germline ends. CDR3 nucleotides: TGCGCCAGCCCCCCCACAGATACGCAGTATTTT. Protein product: CASPPTDTQYF.

This clonotype has more than one count but fewer than ten. The chain has TRBV4-1 and TRBJ1-4; D unclear. The CDR3 covers 15 residues. Germline CDR1 is MGHRA and CDR2 is YSYEKL. V was clipped by 0 bases and J by 6 bases, with 11 bases between them. The CDR3 DNA follows: TGCGCCAGCAGCCAAGATGCGAGTGGTGATGAAAAACTGTTTTTT. Encoded protein: CASSQDASGDEKLFF.

This clonotype was counted only a few times. This chain uses TRBV2 with TRBJ2-1, with D maybe TRBD1 (6 bases). The CDR3 covers 15 residues. V gave up 6 bases and J gave up 1 base, with 13 bases separating them. CDR1 is SNHLY, CDR2 FYNNEI, per germline. As DNA, the CDR3 is TGTGCCAGCAGAGCTACAGGGAATTCCTACAATGAGCAGTTCTTC. Translated: CASRATGNSYNEQFF.

This clonotype has only one observation. The chain employs TRBV7-2 and TRBJ2-5; D remains ambiguous. Trimming pared 4 bases from V and 5 bases from J, leaving 11 bases between. Germline V gene lookup returns CDR1 SGHTA and CDR2 FQGNSA. CDR3 length: 13 residues. CDR3 nucleotides: TGTGCCAGCAGCTCCGAGGTGGCGGAGACCCAGTACTTC. It encodes CASSSEVAETQYF.

The genes are TRBV5-1 and TRBJ2-1; D is uncertain. The CDR3 contains 16 residues. V was trimmed by 0 bases and J by 4 bases, leaving 14 bases between them. CDR1 is SGHRS, CDR2 YFSETQ, per germline. The DNA of the CDR3 is TGCGCCAGCAGCTTGGTACCAATCGGAGCATACAATGAGCAGTTCTTC. It translates to CASSLVPIGAYNEQFF.

A few counts support this clonotype. The DNA of the CDR3 is TGCGCCAGCAGCTCTAACGACAGATTGAACACTGAAGCTTTCTTT. Protein: CASSSNDRLNTEAFF. The rearrangement uses TRBV5-1 and TRBJ1-1; a possible D gene is TRBD1 (5 bases). CDR1 and CDR2 (germline): SGHRS, YFSETQ. The V end lost 3 bases, the J end lost 0 bases, and 12 bases lay between the germline ends. The CDR3 covers 15 residues.

The table lists this clonotype with a few counts. The chain employs TRBV20-1 and TRBJ2-7, with D hard to call. This CDR3 has 11 residues. Trimming took 5 bases from V and 8 from J, leaving 13 bases between them. CDR1 DFQATT and CDR2 SNEGSKA come from the germline V gene (reference sequence). The CDR3 bases are TGCAGTGCTTCAGACCTAGTACAGCAGTACTTC. Residues: CSASDLVQQYF.

This clonotype was counted at least ten times. The chain uses TRBV12-3 or TRBV12-4 and TRBJ2-5, with 7 bases aligning to TRBD2. The CDR3 is 14 residues long. V was pared by 6 bases and J by 3 bases, with 7 bases of the junction left unmatched. This CDR3 is CASRRENQEETQYF. Written as DNA, the CDR3 is TGTGCCAGCAGGCGGGAGAATCAGGAAGAGACCCAGTACTTC.

The chain has TRBV4-1 and TRBJ2-7; 10 bases fit TRBD2. V was clipped by 0 bases and J by 5 bases; unmatched bases: 13. This CDR3 comprises 18 residues. Germline V lookup: CDR1 MGHRA, CDR2 YSYEKL. The CDR3 coding sequence is TGCGCCAGCAGCCAAGATCATCCGGGACTAGCGAGTAACCACGAGCAGTACTTC. Its translation: CASSQDHPGLASNHEQYF.

The rearrangement joins TRBV5-1 to TRBJ2-7; the match to TRBD2 covers 12 bases. CDR3 length: 18 residues. V dropped 0 bases and J dropped 3; count of bases not matched to a gene: 10. Germline assignment: CDR1 SGHRS and CDR2 YFSETQ. The CDR3 sequence: CASSLALAGGPTNYEQYF. The CDR3, as DNA: TGCGCCAGCAGCTTGGCACTAGCGGGAGGTCCAACTAACTACGAGCAGTACTTC. Using reference TRBV5-1 and TRBJ2-7 for the parts outside the CDR3, the full variable domain is KAGVTQTPRYLIKTRGQQVTLSCSPISGHRSVSWYQQTPGQGLQFLFEYFSETQRNKGNFPGRFSGRQFSNSRSEMNVSTLELGDSALYLCASSLALAGGPTNYEQYFGPGTRLTVT.

This rearrangement joins TRBV5-6 to TRBJ2-5; D may be TRBD2 (5 bases). The CDR3 is 15 residues long. The germline CDR1 and CDR2 sequences are SGHDT and YYEEEE. V was cut by 0 bases and J by 4 bases, with 13 bases left in between. The CDR3 DNA reads as TGTGCCAGCAGCTTGGGGACTCCCTGGTCAGAGACCCAGTACTTC. Its protein product is CASSLGTPWSETQYF.

The table lists this clonotype with a few counts. The V and J genes are TRBV18 and TRBJ1-1; D ambiguous. In germline, CDR1 is KGHSH, CDR2 LQKENI. The CDR3 is 14 residues long. V lost 2 bases and J 0 bases, leaving 7 bases between the germline ends. DNA of the CDR3: TGTGCCAGCTCACCAGTAAAAATGAACACTGAAGCTTTCTTT. This codes for CASSPVKMNTEAFF.

The chain couples TRBV27 to TRBJ1-1; TRBD1 might be the D (5 bases). Germline CDR1 reads MNHEY; CDR2 reads SMNVEV (reference sequence). CDR3 length: 15 residues. V lost 8 bases, J lost 6 bases, and 22 bases lay in between. Here the CDR3 DNA reads TGTGCCAGCCACCCTCGGTTAGGGGCGCGCCCTGAAGCTTTCTTT. Amino acids: CASHPRLGARPEAFF.

The chain couples TRBV20-1 to TRBJ2-7, with D possibly being TRBD1 (5 bases). Germline CDR1 DFQATT, CDR2 SNEGSKA (reference sequence). The CDR3 covers 11 residues. V lost 6 bases to trimming and J lost 4 bases, with 10 bases between them. The chain's CDR3 is CSAHQGYEQYF. Here the CDR3 DNA reads TGCAGTGCGCATCAGGGTTACGAGCAGTACTTC.

The chain employs TRBV27 and TRBJ1-6, with D hard to call. Trimming stripped 3 bases from V and 7 bases from J, with 10 bases between. This CDR3 contains 14 residues. CDR1 MNHEY and CDR2 SMNVEV come from the germline V gene (reference sequence). In DNA, the CDR3 is TGTGCCAGCAGTTTGTGGGCAGCAAATTCACCCCTCCACTTT. It yields the protein CASSLWAANSPLHF.

This chain joins TRBV5-6 and TRBJ1-2; perhaps TRBD1 as D (5 bases). CDR1 is SGHDT, CDR2 YYEEEE, per germline. The CDR3 is 13 residues long. V was trimmed by 2 bases and J by 3 bases, leaving 8 bases between them. In nucleotides, the CDR3 is TGTGCCAGCAGCTTCAGCAGGGACTATGGCTACACCTTC. Protein: CASSFSRDYGYTF.